This TCR beta chain was recorded in a study of cytomegalovirus exposure and HLA in healthy donors (TCRdb year 2017). Regarding the complete study: An earlier analysis of about 560 of the donors reported around 280 Gb of sequence data and 117 million unique TCR beta sequences obtained from roughly 170 million T cells. Approximately 300 gigabases of sequencing data and 70 million to 85 million unique TCR sequences were included in an early release covering roughly 600 HLA-typed donors. Among the approximately 400 genotyped donors, approximately 77% belonged to the genetic ancestry cluster associated with self-reported Caucasian donors. The study aimed to test whether signatures of past pathogen exposure could be identified by cataloging public T cell receptors. The study profiled the T cell repertoires of more than 500 subjects by immunosequencing and related them to cytomegalovirus serostatus. A separate validation cohort of about 110 different subjects was used in addition to the roughly 700-subject first cohort. High-throughput TCR immunosequencing, statistical association of individual TCRs with disease status, and machine learning were combined to predict cytomegalovirus infection status. To study patterns of TCR occurrence, a later analysis re-analyzed previously published TCR beta repertoires from 666 donors and added high-resolution HLA genotyping. In the later analysis, no new phenotypic data were used to find candidate immune exposures; instead, reliance was placed on TCR beta sequences and their occurrence across donors. To decide whether each TCR beta V gene segment behaved as functional or pseudogenic, an earlier analysis of several hundred of the donors relied on high-throughput TCR beta sequencing. Donor age, sex, ethnicity and CMV serostatus were collected together with the repertoire data. A later genetic analysis used genome-wide SNP genotypes for about three fifths of the roughly 700 donors, treating that subset as a discovery cohort. All discovery cohort repertoires had been generated on a single sequencing platform. HLA typing covered class I and class II loci at four-digit resolution. Typing coverage differed by locus: A, B, C, DRB1 and DQB1 were typed in about 629-630 donors, DQA1 in 500 to 550, DPA1 in around 610, and DPB1 in roughly 450. Because of strong linkage in the cohort, roughly five DR-DQ haplotypes were treated as single units for association and clustering. Among some 400 genotyped donors of the cohort, an average of around 240,000 unique TCR beta nucleotide sequences was sequenced per donor, of which 15% to 20% were non-productive.

The cohort comprised several hundred healthy bone marrow donors. All cohort members were sampled while nominally healthy, although unrecorded immune exposures were likely present. The donor was CMV seronegative and belonged to the group of several hundred seronegative cohort members. Each donor provided a peripheral blood sample, and peripheral blood mononuclear cells were used for TCR beta sequencing. The Qiagen DNeasy Blood Extraction Kit was used to extract genomic DNA from the blood cell samples. Cut back by 4 bases and 8 bases, the V and J ends lie 16 bases apart. CDR3 length: 14 amino acids, cysteine to phenylalanine. The read is trimmed to its CDR3 DNA, 42 bases read in frame from base 1. The germline V gene (reference sequence) yields SGHKS for CDR1 and YYEKEE for CDR2. Libraries were made using the immunoSEQ multiplex PCR assay. A mixture of 60 forward primers for TCR Vbeta segments and 13 reverse primers for TCR Jbeta segments was used in the multiplex PCR. Amplification of the CDR3 region of rearranged TCR beta genes was performed with a multiplex PCR assay on genomic DNA. The Illumina HiSeq System was used to sequence the amplified TCR beta libraries as 87-base-pair reads. The study's processing was this. A later analysis counted 75 million to 100 million unique TCR beta chains across the 640 or so repertoires, and 9 million to 14 million of these chains were shared by at least two donors. Raw reads were error-corrected and collapsed into unique sequences by a nearest-neighbor algorithm in which closely related sequences were merged to remove PCR and sequencing errors. Alignment of CDR3 sequences to IMGT reference sequences was used to assign V, D and J gene segments. For a sequence to be retained, a match of at least six nucleotides was required to both a V gene segment and a J gene segment. Rearrangements were classified as productive when the CDR3 lacked stop codons and remained in frame with V and J, and all other rearrangements were classified as non-productive. Following IMGT convention, CDR3 was defined as the stretch from the second conserved V-encoded cysteine up to the conserved J-encoded phenylalanine. The earlier analysis of fewer than 700 of the donors excluded sequences that lacked an unambiguous match to a single V gene segment. An earlier analysis of some 500 of the donors classified V segments as functional when productive rearrangements were above 56.7% and as segregating when the standard deviation between donors was above 5%. A statistical classification framework was built for diagnosing cytomegalovirus status from the catalog of TCR beta chain sequences. In a later analysis, V and J genes were assigned by comparing TCR nucleotide sequences against IMGT/GENE-DB human TR gene sequences. In a later analysis, CDR3 sequences and most-parsimonious VDJ recombination scenarios were assigned using the TCRdist pipeline. In a later analysis, each TCR beta chain was defined by its CDR3 amino acid sequence together with its V-gene family, and reads lacking a unique V-gene family were excluded. As a way to deal with suspected cross-contamination and a sequencing artifact, a later analysis dropped roughly 600 nucleotide sequences that were highly shared and had low generation probability. For each public chain, a later analysis derived a clonal expansion index from normalized ranks of inferred template counts within each repertoire. In a later analysis, generation probabilities were computed with a VDJ recombination model fitted to out-of-frame rearrangements, and the resulting probabilities were checked against IGoR. A later analysis scored TCR-TCR, TCR-HLA and TCR-CMV co-occurrence with hypergeometric tests, applying a repertoire-size bias correction to TCR pairs. False discovery rates were estimated in a later analysis by permuting HLA or CMV assignments 20 times. In a later analysis, co-occurring TCRs were grouped using DBSCAN, and TCRdist sequence similarity was added for clustering within HLA-allele-positive subsets. Co-occurrence clustering excluded repertoires with fewer than 30,000 or more than 120,000 public chains, plus five with anomalous nucleotide sharing. TCRdb took this table from immuneACCESS and kept in-frame rearrangements with V and J called. Such tables lack part of the clones; where checked against another copy, unresolved V genes explain under half of the gap, and the rest is unexplained. Clone size and the V and J calls come from that table; the DNA yielded D and trimming. Across this sample there are around 110,000 clones, with 9% to 10% seen only once. Jointly, the top ten make up 3% to 3.5% of the sample.

Overall results and qualifications from the work: A later analysis found that HLA-associated TCR beta chains were more clonally expanded and had lower generation probabilities than equally common non-associated chains. Most TCR sequences were seen in very few donors, while some public TCRs were found in many individuals. In a later genetic analysis, fewer N-insertions in productive TCRs were reported among donors in an Asian-associated ancestry cluster than the approximately 670-donor mean. A further reported finding was that TCR beta sequences accurately predicted the HLA-A and HLA-B alleles for most subjects in the first cohort. When HLA alleles, especially DR and DQ, strongly co-occurred, attributing TCR associations to individual alleles was difficult. The classifier was reported to diagnose cytomegalovirus status with high specificity and sensitivity in both the original cohort and the validation cohort. For the cohort, immune exposure information was limited to CMV serostatus. Presence/absence analyses assumed roughly uniform sequencing depth across donors, an assumption that may not hold. A later genetic analysis associated a missense DCLRE1C variant with V-gene and J-gene trimming of TCR beta chains, and an independent cohort replicated the association. Because counts were too low, seventeen rarely observed V segments, including chromosome 9 orphons, were excluded from the earlier analysis of roughly 580 of the donors. Linkage disequilibrium might explain the correlated functional status among segregating V segments, but an unknown experimental factor could not be excluded. In a later analysis, most CMV-associated TCR beta chains were found to appear HLA-restricted, with HLA associations seemingly driven largely by CMV exposure. A few of the identified cytomegalovirus-associated TCR beta chains were confirmed in vitro to be specific for cytomegalovirus antigens. In a later analysis, TCR association rates were found to vary across HLA loci, with the most associated TCRs seen for DRB1 alleles and the fewest for HLA-C alleles. Broadly in line with IMGT annotations, most TCR beta V segments showed up in productive rearrangements about 87% or about 30% of the time in an earlier analysis of some 590 of the donors. The study listed 164 TCR beta chains as associated with cytomegalovirus. A cluster of highly shared sequence variants was judged likely to be a technical artifact of the sequencing pipeline. Only TCR beta chains were sequenced in this cohort, and the absence of alpha or paired-chain data limited detectable features. Some IMGT-functional V segments, including TRBV6-2 and TRBV6-3, could not be distinguished by the 87-base-pair reads and were therefore excluded. According to the authors, the approach could potentially be generalized to other disease states and immunological phenotypes. In a later analysis, 16,951 TCR beta sequences were associated with specific HLA alleles at a false discovery rate of 0.05. HLA typing was unavailable for some donors at each locus, so association tests used only the typed subset. A later analysis reported that several top co-occurrence clusters appeared linked to parvovirus B19, influenza, CMV and Epstein-Barr virus.

Points on this clone: The antigen this receptor binds is unknown. Base qualities are missing; no much larger clone stands one base away.

This TCR was recovered from a young man in good health and CMV-seronegative. Rearrangement joined TRBV5-5 to TRBJ2-1; TRBD1 could be the D gene, as 5 bases match. The sample comprised PBMCs. The sequenced DNA: TGTGCCAGCAGCCCAGGTCGACAGCGCTATGAGCAGTTCTTC. Its protein reads: CASSPGRQRYEQFF.